The T cell receptor beta chain described here comes from a study of post-analysis software for immune sequencing data. Germline V CDR1 and CDR2: ENHRY, SYGVKD. The CDR3 has 16 residues. V was clipped by 3 bases and J by 1 base; unmatched bases: 7. Study results and caveats: Controls showed lower frequencies than patients for five TRBV segments, and TRBV5-6, TRBV5-1 and TRBV20-1 were among these.

The authors incorporated unique molecular identifiers into the TCR beta cDNA libraries. One entry per CDR3 protein, called by TCRdb with MiXCR from the PCR reads. The sample lists around 710,000 distinct CDR3 sequences; around 42% were seen once. About this clonotype: Antigen unknown.

V gene TRBV10-3 combines with J gene TRBJ2-7, with 9 bases aligning to TRBD1. This clonotype was obtained from a girl aged 10 to 17 with multiple sclerosis. Sequencing was performed on blood. The DNA for the CDR3 is TGTGCCATCAGTGACTTACCGGGACAGGGTTCCTACGAGCAGTACTTC. Its protein is CAISDLPGQGSYEQYF.